This T cell receptor beta chain was identified during a study of T cell responses to AZD1222 COVID-19 vaccine. Method: immunoSEQ multiplex PCR; TCRdb's copy keeps in-frame clones and lacks some. This table has 180,000 or so clones, 90% appearing once. This CDR3 comprises 14 residues. V dropped 0 bases and J dropped 5 bases, with 10 bases sitting between them. In germline, CDR1 is LNHNV, CDR2 YYDKDF (reference sequence). The starting material was peripheral blood, obtained 28 days after the second dose of the MenACWY control vaccine. This sequence originates from an adult who received the MenACWY meningococcal vaccine as a control. This chain uses TRBV15 with TRBJ1-1; D is uncertain. The CDR3 DNA reads as TGTGCCACCAGCAGAGATCTAAGAGGAACTGAAGCTTTCTTT. This translates into CATSRDLRGTEAFF.